The 16 T cell receptor delta chains listed next were all sequenced from one sample in a study of γδ T cells in repeated Plasmodium falciparum infection. TCRdb reanalysed the multiplex PCR reads via CATT. Of about 57,000 delta-chain clones detected, around 1.7% appear once; the ten largest clones hold 15%. Vgamma9/Vdelta2+ and Vdelta2-negative gammadelta T cells were flow-sorted from PBMC for bulk sequencing. Source material: gamma-delta T cells from blood. The receptors come from a pool of human donors (malaria-infected and uninfected, not separated).

A word on this clone: The TCRdb record carries a much larger clone's protein, which differs from this DNA's translation at residue 13; a read error is the likely cause, and the protein listed here is the DNA translation. V is TRDV1 and J is TRDJ2; 8 bases are a match to TRDD3. TCRdb carries no J gene annotation; the J gene was assigned here by matching the DNA with germline. The trim removed 2 bases at V and 2 bases at J, leaving 19 bases unmatched. Germline V CDR1 and CDR2: TSWWSYY, QGS. The CDR3 has 21 residues. Here the CDR3 reads CALGEGPYWGPRATLTAQLFF. CDR3 sequence (DNA): TGTGCTCTTGGGGAAGGTCCCTACTGGGGGCCCCGCGCCACCTTGACAGCACAACTCTTCTTT.

This clone was picked up a small number of times. Translating this DNA gives a protein that differs at residue 21 from the TCRdb one, which belongs to a much larger clone; a read error is likely, and the protein shown is this translation. No J gene call was made, and the V gene is TRDV1; the table calls TRDD3, which could not be checked here. In germline, CDR1 is TSWWSYY, CDR2 QGS. The CDR3 extends over 22 amino acids. In DNA, the CDR3 is TGTGCTCTTGGGCCTGGTCCACTCCTTCCTCCGTACTGGGGGACCCAGTCCGATAAACTCACCTTT. It encodes CALGPGPLLPPYWGTQSDKLTF.

This clone was seen more than once but under ten times. Translating this DNA gives a protein that differs at residue 14 from the TCRdb one, which belongs to a much larger clone; a read error is likely, and the protein shown is this translation. The chain is built from TRDV3 and TRDJ1; D is tentatively TRDD2 or TRDD3 (9 bases each). V lost 3 bases and J lost 3, with 32 bases in between. The germline V gene has CDR1 TVYSNPD and CDR2 GDNSRS (reference sequence). The CDR3 spans 19 residues. CDR3 sequence: CAFAAFLLGDTLIADKLIF. CDR3 nucleotide sequence: TGTGCCTTCGCGGCCTTCCTACTTGGGGATACGCTAATCGCCGATAAACTCATCTTT.

This clone was observed many times. The protein recorded in TCRdb matches a much larger clone and deviates from this DNA's translation at residue 4, suggesting a read error; the protein here is obtained by translating the DNA. The chain carries TRDV2 and TRDJ1; 11 positions agree with TRDD3. TCRdb carries no J gene annotation; the J gene was assigned here by matching the DNA with germline. Looked up from germline, CDR1 is GEAIGNYY and CDR2 is EKD. This CDR3 comprises 19 residues. CDR3 DNA: TGTGCCTGTGGCACCCTCGGTGGGGGATACGCGGAAAGGACCGATAAACTCATCTTT. This gives the protein CACGTLGGGYAERTDKLIF.

This clone showed up just a few times. The chain is built from TRDV1 and TRDJ1; D is perhaps TRDD2 or TRDD3 (8 bases each). TCRdb is silent on the J gene; assignment here came from matching the DNA to germline. The germline gives CDR1 TSWWSYY, CDR2 QGS. CDR3 length: 22 residues. V gave up 8 bases and J gave up 2 bases, with 39 bases separating them. CDR3 amino acids: CALLPTRILLGVPPLRTDKLIF. As DNA, the CDR3 is TGTGCTCTTCTTCCTACGAGAATACTACTGGGGGTTCCTCCCTTACGGACCGATAAACTCATCTTT.

This clone was found many times. This likely stems from a read error, as it lies one base from a far larger clone. Additional DNA sequences in this sample encode the identical CDR3. The chain is built from TRDV1 and TRDJ1; TRDD3 aligns across 12 bases. The J gene is absent in TCRdb and was assigned here via DNA matching to germline. V shed 1 base, J shed 5 bases, and the junction held 17 bases outside the gene matches. This CDR3 region has 20 residues. Germline V gene data show CDR1 as TSWWSYY and CDR2 as QGS. The CDR3 bases are TGTGCTCTTGGGGAACAGGAGAGGATTCTACTGGGGGATACCTCAGATAAACTCATCTTT. Translation: CALGEQERILLGDTSDKLIF.

A word on this clone: This is likely an artifact of a read error, given a far larger clone one base away. The same CDR3 can be traced to other DNA sequences in this sample. The V call is TRDV1, the J call TRDJ1; 11 bases fit TRDD3. Matching the DNA to germline supplied the J gene, which TCRdb does not give. Germline V gene lookup returns CDR1 TSWWSYY and CDR2 QGS. The CDR3 extends over 20 amino acids. The CDR3 coding sequence is TGTGCCCTTGGGGACCCGTATGCCTACGTGAACTGGGGGATAGACGATAAACTCATCTTT. Its translation: CALGDPYAYVNWGIDDKLIF.

Worth noting for this clone: TCRdb has a much larger clone's protein, which differs at residue 7 from the translation of this DNA, likely because of a read error; what is shown is the protein translated from the DNA. J is TRDJ1 and V is TRDV1; no definite D call. The J gene comes from matching the DNA to germline here; TCRdb lacks it. V was clipped by 4 bases and J by 1 base, with 31 bases between them. This CDR3 region has 21 residues. Germline CDR1 is TSWWSYY and CDR2 is QGS. The CDR3 sequence: CALGAPLLTGSERRCTDKLIF. The CDR3, as DNA: TGTGCTCTTGGGGCCCCCCTCCTGACCGGGTCTGAGAGACGTTGCACCGATAAACTCATCTTT.

This clone was seen more than once but under ten times. The likely explanation is a read error, given a far larger clone one base away. Other nucleotide sequences in the sample specify the same CDR3. The CDR3 DNA reads as TGTGCCTGTGACACCATTAACCCCTCCGTGCTGGGGGAAGGTCCGCTCACCGATAAACTCATCTTT. Residues: CACDTINPSVLGEGPLTDKLIF. The chain has TRDV2 and TRDJ1; 8 bases align to TRDD3. TCRdb carries no J gene annotation; the J gene was assigned here by matching the DNA with germline. The CDR3 extends over 22 amino acids. The germline V gene encodes CDR1 GEAIGNYY and CDR2 EKD. The V segment lost 0 bases and the J segment 1 base; nucleotides outside the gene matches: 24.

This clone was found a few times. With a far larger clone one base away, a read error is the likely cause. This specimen includes other DNA sequences encoding the same CDR3. The gene calls are TRDV1 and TRDJ1; TRDD3 matches 10 bases. As TCRdb names no J gene, one was assigned here on the basis of a DNA match to germline. Germline V gives CDR1 TSWWSYY, CDR2 QGS. The CDR3 is made up of 20 amino acids. The V gene end was trimmed by 3 bases and the J gene end by 1 base; junction bases not matched to a gene: 17. CDR3 DNA: TGTGCTCTTGGGGATGAGTCACTTACGGGGGATACGCGCAGCACCGATAAACTCATCTTT. As protein: CALGDESLTGDTRSTDKLIF.

This clone was observed many times. A read error likely explains why the TCRdb protein, taken from a much larger clone, differs from this DNA's translation at residue 15; the protein shown is translated from the DNA. The chain has TRDV2 and TRDJ3; 12 nucleotides agree with TRDD3. TCRdb records no J gene; here it was assigned by comparing the DNA to germline. The CDR3 runs to 23 residues. V lost 0 bases to trimming and J lost 2 bases; unmatched junction nucleotides: 16. The germline V gene encodes CDR1 GEAIGNYY and CDR2 EKD. In DNA, the CDR3 is TGTGCCTGTGACACCCCGTCTGTACTGGGGGATACTGGGAGCCCCTGGGACACCCGACAGATGTTTTTC. Amino acids: CACDTPSVLGDTGSPWDTRQMFF.

This clone was detected a few times. TCRdb's listed protein matches a much larger clone and diverges from this DNA's translation at residue 6, likely through a read error; the protein shown comes from the DNA. The rearrangement joins TRDV1 to TRDJ1; 12 bases are a match to TRDD3. The germline V gene has CDR1 TSWWSYY and CDR2 QGS. CDR3 size: 22 residues. Trimming cost V 3 bases and J 2 bases; bases outside gene matches: 22. The CDR3 reads CALGDSLPLLGDTKRGTDKLIF. In nucleotides, the CDR3 is TGTGCTCTTGGGGATAGCCTTCCCCTACTGGGGGATACAAAAAGGGGGACCGATAAACTCATCTTT.

This clone was seen at least ten times. This DNA translates differently at residue 3 from the TCRdb protein, which is that of a much larger clone; a read error is likely, and the protein shown is the DNA's own translation. CDR3 sequence: CAPGELTLRRYAVRPLIF. The CDR3 DNA reads TGTGCTCCTGGGGAACTTACCCTACGGCGCTACGCAGTCAGACCCCTGATCTTT. The chain combines TRDV1 with TRDJ4; a possible D gene is TRDD3 (6 bases). Because TCRdb records no J gene, it was assigned here through a match of the DNA to germline. Germline V gene data show CDR1 as TSWWSYY and CDR2 as QGS. CDR3 length equals 18 residues.

This clone was picked up many times. This sample includes further DNA sequences coding for the same CDR3. V and J are TRDV1 and TRDJ1; the D gene is possibly TRDD3 (6 bases). V dropped 6 bases and J dropped 1 base, with 33 bases sitting between them. The CDR3 covers 21 residues. The germline CDR1 and CDR2 sequences are TSWWSYY and QGS. This CDR3 is CALGEAWVTLPGWGFTDKLIF. DNA of the CDR3: TGTGCTCTTGGAGAAGCGTGGGTGACCCTACCCGGCTGGGGATTCACCGATAAACTCATCTTT.

This clone was detected only a few times. This likely came from a read error, as a far larger clone is one base away. Other DNA sequences in this sample translate to the same CDR3. This chain joins TRDV1 and TRDJ1; weak D call: TRDD2 (5 bases). Germline CDR1 reads TSWWSYY; CDR2 reads QGS. The CDR3 spans 23 residues. The CDR3 here is CALGERLNQVVPSCFPSTDKLIF. DNA for the CDR3: TGTGCTCTTGGGGAACGCCTAAATCAAGTTGTTCCAAGTTGTTTCCCTTCGACCGATAAGCTCATCTTT.

Note on this clone: The TCRdb protein comes from a much larger clone and disagrees with this DNA's translation at residues 7 and 12, likely due to a read error; the protein given here is derived from the DNA. V is TRDV1 and J is TRDJ1, with D perhaps being TRDD2 or TRDD3 (6 bases each). Per the germline V gene, CDR1 is TSWWSYY and CDR2 is QGS. Trimming removed 3 bases at V and 0 bases at J, with 35 bases between. The CDR3 has 23 residues. CDR3 coding DNA: TGTGCTCTTGGGGAGAGCCTCCTACCGTACTGGGAGATACTTTGGGCTTACACCGATAAACTCATCTTT. It specifies CALGESLLPYWEILWAYTDKLIF.